The 5 T cell receptor beta chains below come from one sample, sequenced in a study of tissue T cells after allogeneic stem cell transplantation. Clones were sequenced by immunoSEQ multiplex PCR, and TCRdb holds only the in-frame ones, with some missing. The sample records around 4,400 clones, over 40% being singletons. Sample time point: mouse harvest day 14 after allogeneic transplant. Mouse grafts combined 10^7 T-cell-depleted bone marrow cells with 10^6 splenic CD5+ T cells. Sequenced input: gut tissue. The receptors come from a female BALB/c mouse given C57BL/6 T cells with graft-versus-host disease after an allogeneic hematopoietic cell transplant.

A word on this clone: Gene and germline names: mouse. The missing CDR3 end, 1 residue past where the read stops, is filled in from the germline J gene. The V gene is TRBV13-1, the J gene TRBJ1-2; TRBD1 matches 7 bases. After removal of 2 bases from V and 3 bases from J, the junction contained 1 base not matched to a gene. This CDR3 comprises 13 residues. Germline V lookup: CDR1 NSHNY, CDR2 SYGAGN. The covered CDR3 bases are TGTGCCAGCAGTGAAGACAGGGACTCCGACTACACC. Its translation: CASSEDRDSDYT. The CDR3 in its entirety is CASSEDRDSDYTF.

Concerning this clone itself: Mouse names are used for the genes. The CDR3 end is not reached by the read, which stops 1 residue before it; the germline J gene fills it in. The chain combines TRBV12-1 with TRBJ2-4; 10 bases align to TRBD2. J was trimmed by 2 bases and V by 0 bases; bases with no gene match: 1. Germline V CDR1 and CDR2: SGHSN, HYEKVE. This CDR3 comprises 15 residues. The CDR3 sequence: CASSLDWGVQNTLYF. The sequenced part of the CDR3 DNA is TGTGCCAGCTCTCTCGACTGGGGGGTTCAAAACACCTTGTAC.

About this clone itself: Gene names denote mouse genes. The read falls 1 residue short of the CDR3 end, and the missing part is taken from the germline J gene. The rearrangement links TRBV13-3 to TRBJ2-4; 7 nucleotides align to TRBD1. Trimming cost V 2 bases and J 7 bases; bases outside gene matches: 1. The CDR3 extends over 12 amino acids. The germline V gene has CDR1 NNHDY and CDR2 SYVADS. The sequenced part of the CDR3 DNA is TGTGCCAGCAGTGACCAGGGGGACACCTTGTAC. Amino acid sequence: CASSDQGDTLY. In full, the CDR3 reads CASSDQGDTLYF.

A few counts support this clone. Mouse germline and gene names are used. Coverage ceases 1 residue before the CDR3 finishes, and the germline J gene fills in the end. The V call is TRBV5, the J call TRBJ2-4; D remains unclear. Germline loops: CDR1 LGHNA, CDR2 YNLKQL (reference sequence). V was clipped by 1 base and J by 2 bases, with 7 bases between them. The CDR3 loop spans 14 amino acids. CDR3 DNA (partial): TGTGCCAGCAGCCAAGGAGGGCATCAAAACACCTTGTAC. Translation: CASSQGGHQNTLY. In full, the CDR3 reads CASSQGGHQNTLYF.

As concerns this clone: The germline and genes are mouse ones. The read stops 1 residue short of the end of the CDR3; the missing end is completed from the germline J gene. The J gene is TRBJ2-5, the V gene TRBV26, with a weak D call TRBD1 (6 bases). CDR3 size: 11 residues. The germline gives CDR1 KGHPV, CDR2 FQNQEV (reference sequence). Trimming pared 6 bases from V and 6 bases from J, leaving 7 bases between. CDR3 DNA, as far as it was read: TGTGCCAGCAGAAGGGGGGACACCCAGTAC. Translated, it gives CASRRGDTQY. The full CDR3 reads CASRRGDTQYF.